These 14 T cell receptor beta chains share one sample of origin, sequenced in a study of cytomegalovirus exposure and HLA in healthy donors (dated by TCRdb to the late 2010s). Library generation was performed with the immunoSEQ multiplex PCR assay. For the multiplex PCR, a mixture combining 60 forward primers for TCR Vbeta segments and 13 reverse primers for TCR Jbeta segments was used. TCRdb took this table from immuneACCESS and kept in-frame rearrangements with V and J called. Such tables lack part of the clones; where checked against another copy, unresolved V genes explain under half of the gap, and the rest is unexplained. This sample is represented by under 130,000 clones; about 81% of them were singletons. The top ten hold over 2% of the sample. Specimen: PBMCs. The origin of the receptors is a man aged 30 to 45 in good health and CMV-seronegative.

This clone occurred once. J is TRBJ2-5 and V is TRBV2; D not resolved. Trimming stripped 3 bases from V and 5 bases from J, with 7 bases between. The CDR3 has 12 residues. Germline V gives CDR1 SNHLY, CDR2 FYNNEI. The CDR3 here is CASSDKEETQYF. The CDR3 DNA reads TGTGCCAGCAGTGACAAAGAGGAGACCCAGTACTTC.

The count of this clone is one. The V call is TRBV18, the J call TRBJ2-2; D perhaps matches TRBD2 (5 bases). Germline assignment: CDR1 KGHSH and CDR2 LQKENI. Trimming removed 1 base at V and 5 bases at J, with 5 bases between. The length of the CDR3 is 13 residues. In DNA form, the CDR3 reads TGTGCCAGCTCACCACGGGAGACCGGGGAGCTGTTTTTT. The encoded protein is CASSPRETGELFF.

This clone was detected only a few times. The rearrangement uses TRBV7-8 and TRBJ2-3; D is perhaps TRBD1 (5 bases). Germline V gives CDR1 SGHVS, CDR2 FQNEAQ. The CDR3 loop spans 15 amino acids. The germline V and J ends were trimmed by 1 base and 4 bases, with 12 bases remaining between them. CDR3 in amino acids: CASSLEQVEADTQYF. In DNA, the CDR3 is TGTGCCAGCAGCTTAGAACAGGTCGAGGCAGATACGCAGTATTTT.

The chain has TRBV9 and TRBJ2-3; 11 bases match TRBD1. J was trimmed by 5 bases and V by 4 bases; bases with no gene match: 6. The germline V gene encodes CDR1 SGDLS and CDR2 YYNGEE. The CDR3 is 15 residues long. CDR3 coding DNA: TGTGCCAGCAGCCCCAAGGACAGGGGGCTAGATACGCAGTATTTT. Its translation: CASSPKDRGLDTQYF.

The chain carries TRBV7-2 and TRBJ1-1; TRBD1 matches 7 bases. Germline CDR1 is SGHTA and CDR2 is FQGNSA. V dropped 1 base and J dropped 5; count of bases not matched to a gene: 7. The CDR3 is made up of 15 amino acids. The DNA for the CDR3 is TGTGCCAGCAGCTTAGGGACTCAGGGGGGTACTGAAGCTTTCTTT. Residues: CASSLGTQGGTEAFF.

The chain joins TRBV7-2 to TRBJ1-2; no definite D call. Germline V gives CDR1 SGHTA, CDR2 FQGNSA. The CDR3 covers 13 residues. V was clipped by 1 base and J by 6 bases, with 9 bases between them. The CDR3 DNA sequence: TGTGCCAGCAGCTTAGGGGAGAGTGATGGCTACACCTTC. Its protein product is CASSLGESDGYTF.

The chain uses TRBV5-1 and TRBJ1-5; 7 positions match TRBD1. V was clipped by 5 bases and J by 4 bases; unmatched bases: 15. This CDR3 spans 17 amino acids. CDR1 SGHRS and CDR2 YFSETQ come from the germline V gene. The CDR3 spells CASSQGRRQGNNQPQHF. The CDR3 DNA reads as TGCGCCAGCAGTCAGGGGAGGCGACAGGGAAATAATCAGCCCCAGCATTTT.

The chain recombines TRBV2 with TRBJ1-4, with D tentatively TRBD1 (5 bases). The CDR3 totals 15 residues. Between the trimmed V and J ends, which lost 10 bases and 0 bases, there was a span of 15 bases. Germline CDR1 reads SNHLY; CDR2 reads FYNNEI. The CDR3 spells CATQGALATNEKLFF. The DNA of the CDR3 is TGTGCCACTCAGGGCGCTCTTGCAACTAATGAAAAACTGTTTTTT.

This clone was observed a few times. J is TRBJ1-4 and V is TRBV9; D is perhaps TRBD1 (5 bases). Germline values: CDR1 SGDLS, CDR2 YYNGEE. Trimming removed 2 bases from V and 4 bases from J, with 15 bases in between. This CDR3 comprises 16 residues. CDR3 nucleotides: TGTGCCAGCAGCGTCGGAGGGGCGCGGGTTAATGAAAAACTGTTTTTT. Translation: CASSVGGARVNEKLFF.

The chain joins TRBV29-1 to TRBJ2-3; 8 nucleotides align to TRBD1. The CDR3 runs to 15 residues. Germline assignment: CDR1 SQVTM and CDR2 ANQGSEA. V was clipped by 8 bases and J by 0 bases; unmatched bases: 10. DNA of the CDR3: TGCAGCTCCGGGACAGGCCGAACTAGCACAGATACGCAGTATTTT. Amino acids: CSSGTGRTSTDTQYF.

The chain couples TRBV10-1 to TRBJ1-2; D unclear. This CDR3 is 13 amino acids long. Germline CDR1 and CDR2: WNHNN and SYGVQD (reference sequence). V dropped 6 bases and J dropped 2 bases, with 10 bases sitting between them. CDR3 sequence: CASSQDLNYGYTF. CDR3 coding DNA: TGCGCCAGCAGCCAGGATCTAAACTATGGCTACACCTTC.

This chain links TRBV11-2 with TRBJ1-1; perhaps TRBD1 as D (6 bases). Germline V gene sequence: CDR1 SGHAT, CDR2 FQNNGV. Trimming shortened V by 5 bases and J by 9 bases, and 13 bases separated the two germline ends. The CDR3 covers 12 residues. CDR3 loop: CASSQGQTKAFF. As DNA, the CDR3 is TGTGCCAGCAGCCAAGGACAGACCAAAGCTTTCTTT.

Only one count was recorded for this clone. V usage is TRBV6-1 and J usage is TRBJ2-1; maybe TRBD1 (5 bases). The CDR3 length is 15 residues. V lost 4 bases and J lost 4, with 14 bases in between. Germline CDR1 is MNHNS and CDR2 is SASEGT. CDR3 sequence (DNA): TGTGCCAGCAGTGTGTGGGCAGGGCAATACAATGAGCAGTTCTTC. Amino acids: CASSVWAGQYNEQFF.

In its sample, this clone was seen once. The chain is built from TRBV10-3 and TRBJ2-1; tentative D call: TRBD2 (6 bases). Germline V gene sequence: CDR1 ENHRY, CDR2 SYGVKD. This CDR3 has 15 residues. Deletions cut 6 bases from V and 3 bases from J, with 15 bases between. CDR3 amino acids: CAISTGTGRYNEQFF. Written as DNA, the CDR3 is TGTGCCATCAGCACCGGGACTGGGCGCTACAATGAGCAGTTCTTC.